Reported below is one TCR beta chain. This record comes from a study of patients and donors after allogeneic stem cell transplantation. Via MiXCR, TCRdb re-called the RT-PCR reads, giving one row per CDR3 protein. The table shows hundreds of thousands of distinct CDR3 sequences, with 38% occurring only once. Looked up from germline, CDR1 is SEHNR and CDR2 is FQNEAQ (reference sequence). V was pared by 2 bases and J by 2 bases, with 10 bases between. The CDR3 runs to 14 residues. V is TRBV7-9 and J is TRBJ2-7; possibly TRBD2 for D (5 bases). Sequenced material: blood, either unsorted or a sorted T cell fraction (not recorded which). The origin of this receptor is a human donor who was either an allogeneic HSCT recipient or a stem cell or donor lymphocyte infusion donor (not recorded which). It is not recorded whose cells these are; they may come from a transplant donor. In DNA form, the CDR3 reads TGTGCCAGCAGCTTAAGTCGGGATCCCTACGAGCAGTACTTC. This translates into CASSLSRDPYEQYF.